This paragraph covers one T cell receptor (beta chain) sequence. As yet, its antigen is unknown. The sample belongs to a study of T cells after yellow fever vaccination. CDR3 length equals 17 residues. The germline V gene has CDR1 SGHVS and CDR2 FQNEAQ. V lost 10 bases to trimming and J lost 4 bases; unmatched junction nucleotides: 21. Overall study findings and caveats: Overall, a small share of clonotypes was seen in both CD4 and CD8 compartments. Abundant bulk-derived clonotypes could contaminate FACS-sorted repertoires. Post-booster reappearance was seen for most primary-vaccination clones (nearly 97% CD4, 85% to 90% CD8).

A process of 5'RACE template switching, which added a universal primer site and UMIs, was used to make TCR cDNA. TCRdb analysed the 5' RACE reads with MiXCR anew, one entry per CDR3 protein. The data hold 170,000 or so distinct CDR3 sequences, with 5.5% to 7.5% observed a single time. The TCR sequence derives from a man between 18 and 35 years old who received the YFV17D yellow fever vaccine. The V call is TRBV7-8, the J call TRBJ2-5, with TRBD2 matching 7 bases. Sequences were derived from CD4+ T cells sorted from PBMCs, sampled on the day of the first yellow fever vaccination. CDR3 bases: TGTGCCATGGGCCCCGGGAGGCGGATCCCAAACTCAGAGACCCAGTACTTC. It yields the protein CAMGPGRRIPNSETQYF.